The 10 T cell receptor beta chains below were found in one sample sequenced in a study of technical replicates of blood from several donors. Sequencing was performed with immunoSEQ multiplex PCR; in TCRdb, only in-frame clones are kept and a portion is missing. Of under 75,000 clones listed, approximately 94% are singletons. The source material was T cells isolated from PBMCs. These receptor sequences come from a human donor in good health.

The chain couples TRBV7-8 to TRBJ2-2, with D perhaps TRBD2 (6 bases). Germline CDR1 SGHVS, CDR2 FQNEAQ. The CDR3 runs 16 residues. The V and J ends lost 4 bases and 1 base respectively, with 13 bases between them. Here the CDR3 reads CASSSLLGLNTGELFF. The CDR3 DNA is TGTGCCAGCAGCTCTCTTCTGGGACTGAACACCGGGGAGCTGTTTTTT.

CDR3 coding DNA: TGTGCCAGCAGCTTGGTTTCCAGGGACGAGCAGTACTTC. Its protein product is CASSLVSRDEQYF. V is TRBV7-9 and J is TRBJ2-7; perhaps TRBD1 as D (5 bases). From germline, CDR1 is SEHNR and CDR2 FQNEAQ (reference sequence). V gave up 3 bases and J gave up 5 bases, with 11 bases separating them. This CDR3 contains 13 residues.

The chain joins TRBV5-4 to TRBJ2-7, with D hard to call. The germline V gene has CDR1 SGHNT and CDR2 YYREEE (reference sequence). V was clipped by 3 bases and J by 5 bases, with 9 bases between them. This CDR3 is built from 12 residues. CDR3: CASSSLVNEQYF. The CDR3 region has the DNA TGTGCCAGCAGCTCCCTAGTGAACGAGCAGTACTTC.

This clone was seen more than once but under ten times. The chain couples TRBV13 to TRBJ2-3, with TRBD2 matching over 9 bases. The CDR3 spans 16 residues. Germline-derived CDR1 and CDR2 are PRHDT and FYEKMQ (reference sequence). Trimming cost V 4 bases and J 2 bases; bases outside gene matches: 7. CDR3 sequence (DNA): TGTGCCAGCAGCTATCAAGCGGGAGGAGTCACAGATACGCAGTATTTT. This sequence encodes CASSYQAGGVTDTQYF.

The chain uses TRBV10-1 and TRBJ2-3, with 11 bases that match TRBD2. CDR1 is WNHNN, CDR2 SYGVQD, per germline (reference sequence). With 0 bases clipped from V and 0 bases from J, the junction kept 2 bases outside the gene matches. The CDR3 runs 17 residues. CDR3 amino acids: CASSESTSGASTDTQYF. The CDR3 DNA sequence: TGCGCCAGCAGTGAGTCGACTAGCGGGGCTAGCACAGATACGCAGTATTTT.

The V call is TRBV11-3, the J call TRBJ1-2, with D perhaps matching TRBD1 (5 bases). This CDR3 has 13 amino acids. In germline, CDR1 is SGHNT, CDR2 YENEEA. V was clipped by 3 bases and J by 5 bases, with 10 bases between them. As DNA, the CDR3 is TGTGCCAGCAGCTTTCGGCAGGGTTATGGCTACACCTTC. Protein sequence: CASSFRQGYGYTF.

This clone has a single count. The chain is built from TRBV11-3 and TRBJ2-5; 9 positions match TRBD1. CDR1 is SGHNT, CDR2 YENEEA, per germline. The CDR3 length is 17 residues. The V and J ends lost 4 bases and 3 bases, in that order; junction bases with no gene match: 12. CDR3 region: CASSSYNGTGRKETQYF. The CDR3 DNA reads TGTGCCAGCAGCTCCTACAATGGGACAGGGCGGAAAGAGACCCAGTACTTC. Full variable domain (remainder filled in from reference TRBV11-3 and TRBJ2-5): EAGVVQSPRYKIIEKKQPVAFWCNPISGHNTLYWYLQNLGQGPELLIRYENEEAVDDSQLPKDRFSAERLKGVDSTLKIQPAELGDSAVYLCASSSYNGTGRKETQYFGPGTRLLVL.

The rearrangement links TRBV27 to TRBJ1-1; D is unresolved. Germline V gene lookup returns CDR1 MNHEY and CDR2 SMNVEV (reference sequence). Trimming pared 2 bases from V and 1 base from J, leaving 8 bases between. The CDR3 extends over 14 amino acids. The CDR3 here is CASSLLGRNTEAFF. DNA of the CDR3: TGTGCCAGCAGTTTACTGGGCAGGAACACTGAAGCTTTCTTT.

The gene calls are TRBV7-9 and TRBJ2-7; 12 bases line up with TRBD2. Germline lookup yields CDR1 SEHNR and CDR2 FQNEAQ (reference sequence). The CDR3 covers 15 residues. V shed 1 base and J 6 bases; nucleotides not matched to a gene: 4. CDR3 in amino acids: CASSLETSGSREQYF. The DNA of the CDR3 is TGTGCCAGCAGCTTAGAGACTAGCGGGAGTCGCGAGCAGTACTTC.

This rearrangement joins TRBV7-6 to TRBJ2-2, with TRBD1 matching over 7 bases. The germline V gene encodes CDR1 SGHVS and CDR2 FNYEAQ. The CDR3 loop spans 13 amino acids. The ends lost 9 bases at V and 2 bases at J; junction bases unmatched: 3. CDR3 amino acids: CASGTDNTGELFF. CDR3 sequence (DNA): TGTGCCAGTGGGACAGACAACACCGGGGAGCTGTTTTTT.